The 10 T cell receptor beta chains listed next were all sequenced from one sample in a study of post-analysis software for immune sequencing data. Study observations and caveats: The five TRBV segments detected at higher frequency in patients than in controls included TRBV5-6, TRBV5-1 and TRBV20-1.

The antigens of these receptors remain unknown. The library was made from cDNA and included unique molecular identifiers. In TCRdb, the PCR reads were re-called with MiXCR into one record per CDR3 protein. The sample lists roughly 200,000 distinct CDR3 sequences, over 25% seen once, with around 3.7% in the top ten. The material sequenced was blood. These TCRs come from a girl between 2 and 17 years old with multiple sclerosis.

The V gene is TRBV28, the J gene TRBJ2-3, with 15 nucleotides matching TRBD2. Germline values: CDR1 MDHEN, CDR2 SYDVKM. There are 17 residues in the CDR3. Trimming took 3 bases from V and 3 from J; bases not matched to a gene: 4. In DNA, the CDR3 is TGTGCCAGCAGTTTTACGGGACTAGCGGGAGGAACAGATACGCAGTATTTT. As protein: CASSFTGLAGGTDTQYF.

The sample holds a few counts of this clonotype. The V call is TRBV29-1, the J call TRBJ1-2; no definite D call. CDR1 SQVTM and CDR2 ANQGSEA come from the germline V gene. The ends were cut back, 3 bases at V and 4 bases at J, with 12 bases in the middle. This CDR3 has 13 amino acids. The CDR3 nucleotides are TGCAGCGTTGACAGGTTGACTGGCTATGGCTACACCTTC. It encodes CSVDRLTGYGYTF. The variable domain in full, completed from reference TRBV29-1 and TRBJ1-2, reads SAVISQKPSRDICQRGTSLTIQCQVDSQVTMMFWYRQQPGQSLTLIATANQGSEATYESGFVIDKFPISRPNLTFSTLTVSNMSPEDSSIYLCSVDRLTGYGYTFGSGTRLTVV.

About this clonotype: This may be a read error, as it is one base from a much larger clone. The genes are TRBV6-2 or TRBV6-3 and TRBJ2-5, with D possibly being TRBD2 (6 bases). The germline V gene has CDR1 MNHEY and CDR2 SVGEGT. The CDR3 is made up of 16 amino acids. Trimming shortened V by 2 bases and J by 4 bases, and 17 bases separated the two germline ends. The chain's CDR3 is CASSYAHRESPETQYF. In nucleotides, the CDR3 is TGTGCCAGCAGTTACGCCCATCGGGAGTCGCCAGAGACCCAGTACTTC.

The rearrangement joins TRBV2 to TRBJ2-1; a possible D gene is TRBD2 (6 bases). Germline CDR1 reads SNHLY; CDR2 reads FYNNEI. This CDR3 region has 14 residues. V lost 8 bases to trimming and J lost 13 bases, with 24 bases between them. CDR3 in amino acids: CASRFNSGQETQFF. CDR3 nucleotide sequence: TGTGCCAGCCGGTTTAATAGCGGACAAGAGACCCAGTTCTTC.

Concerning this clonotype itself: Just one base apart from a much larger clone, this may be a read error. J is TRBJ2-7 and V is TRBV28; D might be TRBD2 (6 bases). Germline values: CDR1 MDHEN, CDR2 SYDVKM. The CDR3 length is 15 residues. The CDR3 protein is CASSLWGGETYERYF. The CDR3 nucleotides read TGTGCCAGCAGTTTATGGGGCGGGGAAACCTACGAGCGGTACTTC. Full variable domain (remainder filled in from reference TRBV28 and TRBJ2-7): DVKVTQSSRYLVKRTGEKVFLECVQDMDHENMFWYRQDPGLGLRLIYFSYDVKMKEKGDIPEGYSVSREKKERFSLILESASTNQTSMYLCASSLWGGETYERYFGPGTRLTVT.

This clonotype turned up a few times. This chain joins TRBV28 and TRBJ1-2; 8 bases match TRBD1. The CDR3 runs 15 residues. The germline V gene has CDR1 MDHEN and CDR2 SYDVKM. Losses at the gene ends were 4 bases for V and 4 bases for J; bases not matched to a gene: 8. CDR3 nucleotides: TGTGCCAGCAGTTCACGGGGACAGGAGTTCTATGGCTACACCTTC. Encoded protein: CASSSRGQEFYGYTF.

To note about this clonotype: A much larger clone is a single base away; this may be a read error. The chain is built from TRBV12-3 or TRBV12-4 and TRBJ2-7; D is tentatively TRBD1 or TRBD2 (6 bases each). This CDR3 contains 12 residues. DNA of the CDR3: TGTGCCAGCAGTTCCGGGGGCTACGGGCAGTACTTC. Translated: CASSSGGYGQYF.

J is TRBJ2-2 and V is TRBV7-3; 7 nucleotides agree with TRBD2. The germline V gene encodes CDR1 SGHTA and CDR2 FQGTGA. V was clipped by 1 base and J by 0 bases; unmatched bases: 8. The CDR3 is 18 amino acids. CDR3 DNA sequence: TGTGCCAGCAGCTTAAGGGAGGCGGGGGACGCGAACACCGGGGAGCTGTTTTTT. Translation gives CASSLREAGDANTGELFF.

This clonotype was seen a few times. V is TRBV4-1 and J is TRBJ1-2; D remains ambiguous. The CDR3 runs to 13 residues. Germline assignment: CDR1 MGHRA and CDR2 YSYEKL. V lost 3 bases to trimming and J lost 4 bases, with 9 bases between them. The CDR3 sequence: CASSQVSLYGYTF. The CDR3 region has the DNA TGCGCCAGCAGCCAGGTTTCCCTCTATGGCTACACCTTC.

This rearrangement joins TRBV29-1 to TRBJ2-3; the D gene is possibly TRBD1 (7 bases). Trimming pared 3 bases from V and 4 bases from J, leaving 8 bases between. The CDR3 covers 12 residues. From germline, CDR1 is SQVTM and CDR2 ANQGSEA. The CDR3 sequence: CSVDRGADTQYF. The CDR3 nucleotides read TGCAGCGTTGACAGGGGGGCAGATACGCAGTATTTT.